This T cell receptor beta chain was sequenced in a study of T-cell memory formation after mild COVID-19. Turning to the study itself: Across donors, TCR clusters were largely donor specific. Points from the study as a whole: The main location of contracting CD4+ clones was CM and EM, and that of contracting CD8+ clones was EMRA.

As to this clonotype: Its antigen is as yet unknown.

J gave up 7 bases and V 8 bases, and 18 bases lay outside the gene matches. Looked up from germline, CDR1 is SGHAT and CDR2 is FQNNGV. The CDR3 runs 18 residues. A 5'RACE reaction primed in the constant segment made cDNA libraries of TCR alpha and TCR beta, and these carried sample barcodes and UMIs. TCRdb re-called the 5' RACE reads with MiXCR, one entry per CDR3 protein. The data hold approximately 440,000 distinct CDR3 sequences, with around 20% observed a single time. The chain has TRBV11-2 and TRBJ2-1; 12 positions match TRBD2. What was sequenced was PBMCs or a T cell subset sorted from them (not recorded which). This TCR came from an adult woman who had mild COVID-19 (a few samples of this study predate the infection). Cell type and time point are not known. The DNA of the CDR3 is TGTGCCAGCCACTCGAGCCCCCGGCGACTAGCGGGAGTGAATGAGCAGTTCTTC. This sequence encodes CASHSSPRRLAGVNEQFF. The complete variable domain, with remaining parts taken from reference TRBV11-2 and TRBJ2-1, reads EAGVAQSPRYKIIEKRQSVAFWCNPISGHATLYWYQQILGQGPKLLIQFQNNGVVDDSQLPKDRFSAERLKGVDSTLKIQPAKLEDSAVYLCASHSSPRRLAGVNEQFFGPGTRLTVL.